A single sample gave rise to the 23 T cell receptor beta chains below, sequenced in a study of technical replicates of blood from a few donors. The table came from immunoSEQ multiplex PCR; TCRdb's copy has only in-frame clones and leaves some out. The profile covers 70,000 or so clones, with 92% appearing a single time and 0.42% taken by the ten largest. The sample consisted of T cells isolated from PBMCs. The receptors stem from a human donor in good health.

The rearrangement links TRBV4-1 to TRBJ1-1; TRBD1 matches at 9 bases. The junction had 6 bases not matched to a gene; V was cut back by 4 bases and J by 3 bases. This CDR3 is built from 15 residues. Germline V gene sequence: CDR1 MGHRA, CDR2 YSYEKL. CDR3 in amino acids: CASSLTGGADTEAFF. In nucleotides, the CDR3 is TGCGCCAGCAGCCTAACAGGGGGCGCCGACACTGAAGCTTTCTTT.

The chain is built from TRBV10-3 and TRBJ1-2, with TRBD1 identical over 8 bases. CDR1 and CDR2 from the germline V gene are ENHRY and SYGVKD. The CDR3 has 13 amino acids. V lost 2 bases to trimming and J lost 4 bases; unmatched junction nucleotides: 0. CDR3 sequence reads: CAISEDRGYGYTF. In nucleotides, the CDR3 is TGTGCCATCAGTGAGGACAGGGGCTATGGCTACACCTTC.

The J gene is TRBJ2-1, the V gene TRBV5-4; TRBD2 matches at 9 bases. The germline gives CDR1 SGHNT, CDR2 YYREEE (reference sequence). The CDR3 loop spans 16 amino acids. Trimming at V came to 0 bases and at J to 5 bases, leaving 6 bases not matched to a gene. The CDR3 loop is CASSLGAGGRNNEQFF. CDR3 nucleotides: TGTGCCAGCAGCTTGGGTGCGGGAGGGAGGAACAATGAGCAGTTCTTC.

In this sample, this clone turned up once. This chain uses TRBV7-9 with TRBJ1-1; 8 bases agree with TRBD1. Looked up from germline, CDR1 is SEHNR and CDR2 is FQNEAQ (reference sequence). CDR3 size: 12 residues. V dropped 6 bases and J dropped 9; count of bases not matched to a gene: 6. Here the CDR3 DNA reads TGTGCCAGCAGTCATCAGGGGGCCCAAGCTTTCTTT. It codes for CASSHQGAQAFF.

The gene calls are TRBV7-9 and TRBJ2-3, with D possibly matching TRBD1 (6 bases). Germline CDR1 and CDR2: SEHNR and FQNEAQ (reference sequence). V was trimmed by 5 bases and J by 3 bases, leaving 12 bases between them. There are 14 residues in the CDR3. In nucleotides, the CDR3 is TGTGCCAGCAGCCCTAGGGGGTCAACAGATACGCAGTATTTT. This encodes CASSPRGSTDTQYF.

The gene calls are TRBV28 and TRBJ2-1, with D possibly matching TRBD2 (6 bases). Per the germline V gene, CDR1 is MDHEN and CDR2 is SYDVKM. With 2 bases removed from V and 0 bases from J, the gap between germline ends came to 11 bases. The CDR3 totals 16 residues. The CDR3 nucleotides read TGTGCCAGCAGTTTACTAGCGCATAGCTCCTACAATGAGCAGTTCTTC. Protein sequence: CASSLLAHSSYNEQFF. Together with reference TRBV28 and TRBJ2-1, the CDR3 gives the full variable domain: DVKVTQSSRYLVKRTGEKVFLECVQDMDHENMFWYRQDPGLGLRLIYFSYDVKMKEKGDIPEGYSVSREKKERFSLILESASTNQTSMYLCASSLLAHSSYNEQFFGPGTRLTVL.

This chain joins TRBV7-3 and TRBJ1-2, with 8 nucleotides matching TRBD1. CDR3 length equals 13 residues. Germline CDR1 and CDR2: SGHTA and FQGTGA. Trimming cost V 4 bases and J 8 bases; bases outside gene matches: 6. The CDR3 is CASSSTGVGGYTF. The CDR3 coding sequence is TGTGCCAGCAGCTCGACAGGGGTAGGCGGCTACACCTTC. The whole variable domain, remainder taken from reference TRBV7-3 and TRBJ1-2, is GAGVSQTPSNKVTEKGKYVELRCDPISGHTALYWYRQSLGQGPEFLIYFQGTGAADDSGLPNDRFFAVRPEGSVSTLKIQRTERGDSAVYLCASSSTGVGGYTFGSGTRLTVV.

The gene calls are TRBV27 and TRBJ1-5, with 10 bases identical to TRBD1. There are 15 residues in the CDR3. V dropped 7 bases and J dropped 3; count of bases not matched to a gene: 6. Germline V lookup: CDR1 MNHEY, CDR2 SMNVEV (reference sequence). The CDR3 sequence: CASKWGQGNNQPQHF. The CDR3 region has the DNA TGTGCCAGCAAATGGGGACAGGGGAACAATCAGCCCCAGCATTTT.

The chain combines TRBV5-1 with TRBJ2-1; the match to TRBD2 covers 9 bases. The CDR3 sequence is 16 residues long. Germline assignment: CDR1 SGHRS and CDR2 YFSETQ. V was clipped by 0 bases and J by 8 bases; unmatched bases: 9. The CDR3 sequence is CASSLALGLAQDEQFF. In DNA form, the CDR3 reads TGCGCCAGCAGCTTGGCCTTGGGACTAGCTCAGGATGAGCAGTTCTTC.

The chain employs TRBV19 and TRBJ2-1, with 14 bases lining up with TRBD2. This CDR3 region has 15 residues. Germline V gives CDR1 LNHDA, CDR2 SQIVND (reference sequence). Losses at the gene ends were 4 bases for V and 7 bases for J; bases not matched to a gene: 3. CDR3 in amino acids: CASSTGTSGGNEQFF. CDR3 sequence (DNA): TGTGCCAGTAGTACCGGGACTAGCGGGGGTAATGAGCAGTTCTTC.

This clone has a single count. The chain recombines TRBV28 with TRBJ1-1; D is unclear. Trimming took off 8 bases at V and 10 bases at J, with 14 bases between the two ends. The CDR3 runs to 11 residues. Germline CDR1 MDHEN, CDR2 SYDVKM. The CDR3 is CASGQVELAFF. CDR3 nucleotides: TGTGCCAGCGGTCAGGTTGAGTTAGCTTTCTTT.

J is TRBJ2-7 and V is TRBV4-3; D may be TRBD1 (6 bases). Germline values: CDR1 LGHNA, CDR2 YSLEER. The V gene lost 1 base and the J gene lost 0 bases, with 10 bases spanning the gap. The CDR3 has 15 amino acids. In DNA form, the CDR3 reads TGCGCCAGCAGCCAAGGACAGGCGATCTCCTACGAGCAGTACTTC. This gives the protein CASSQGQAISYEQYF.

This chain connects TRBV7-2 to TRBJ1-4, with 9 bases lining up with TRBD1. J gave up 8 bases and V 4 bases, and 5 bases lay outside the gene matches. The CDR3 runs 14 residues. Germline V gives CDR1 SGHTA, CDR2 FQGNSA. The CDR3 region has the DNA TGTGCCAGCAGCTGGGGACAGGGTAAAGAAAAACTGTTTTTT. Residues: CASSWGQGKEKLFF.

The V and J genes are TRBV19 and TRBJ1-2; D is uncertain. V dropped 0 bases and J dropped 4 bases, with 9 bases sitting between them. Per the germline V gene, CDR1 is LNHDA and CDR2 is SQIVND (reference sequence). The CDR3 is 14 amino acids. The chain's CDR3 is CASSIDLVSYGYTF. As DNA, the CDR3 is TGTGCCAGTAGTATAGATCTAGTCTCCTATGGCTACACCTTC.

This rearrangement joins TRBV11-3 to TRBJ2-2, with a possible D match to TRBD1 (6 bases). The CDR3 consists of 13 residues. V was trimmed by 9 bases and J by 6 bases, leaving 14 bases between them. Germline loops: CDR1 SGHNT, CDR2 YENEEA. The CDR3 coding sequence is TGTGCCAGTCGACAGGTCGGGCCCGGGGAGCTGTTTTTT. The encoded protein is CASRQVGPGELFF.

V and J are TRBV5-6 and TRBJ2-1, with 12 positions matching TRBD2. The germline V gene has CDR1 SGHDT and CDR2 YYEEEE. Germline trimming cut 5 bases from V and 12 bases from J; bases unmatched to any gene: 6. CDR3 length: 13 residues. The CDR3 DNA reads TGTGCCAGCAGATACGGACTAGCGGGATGGCAGTTCTTC. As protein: CASRYGLAGWQFF.

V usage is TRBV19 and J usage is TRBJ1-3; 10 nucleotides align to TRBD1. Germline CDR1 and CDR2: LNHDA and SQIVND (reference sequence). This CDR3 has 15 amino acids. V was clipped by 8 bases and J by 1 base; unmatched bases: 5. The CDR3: CASRRDRGSGNTIYF. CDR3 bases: TGTGCCAGTCGCCGGGACAGGGGTTCTGGAAACACCATATATTTT. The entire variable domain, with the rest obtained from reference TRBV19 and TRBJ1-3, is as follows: DGGITQSPKYLFRKEGQNVTLSCEQNLNHDAMYWYRQDPGQGLRLIYYSQIVNDFQKGDIAEGYSVSREKKESFPLTVTSAQKNPTAFYLCASRRDRGSGNTIYFGEGSWLTVV.

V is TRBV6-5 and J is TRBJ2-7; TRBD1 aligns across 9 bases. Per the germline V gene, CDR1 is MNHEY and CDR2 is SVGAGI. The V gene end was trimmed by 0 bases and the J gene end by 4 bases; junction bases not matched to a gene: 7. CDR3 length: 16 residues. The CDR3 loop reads CASSYSGGDRVYEQYF. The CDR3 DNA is TGTGCCAGCAGTTACTCCGGAGGGGACAGGGTTTACGAGCAGTACTTC.

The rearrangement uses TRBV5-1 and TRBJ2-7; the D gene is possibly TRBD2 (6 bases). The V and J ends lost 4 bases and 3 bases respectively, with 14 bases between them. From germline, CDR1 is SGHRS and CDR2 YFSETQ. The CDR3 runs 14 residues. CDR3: CASSPDYSHYEQYF. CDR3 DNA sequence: TGCGCCAGCAGCCCGGACTACTCACACTACGAGCAGTACTTC.

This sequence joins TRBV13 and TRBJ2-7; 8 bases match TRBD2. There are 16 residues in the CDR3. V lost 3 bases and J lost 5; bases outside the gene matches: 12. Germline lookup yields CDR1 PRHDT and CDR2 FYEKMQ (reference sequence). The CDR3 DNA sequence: TGTGCCAGCAGCTTCACTACCGGGACTAGTCACCACGAGCAGTACTTC. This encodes CASSFTTGTSHHEQYF.

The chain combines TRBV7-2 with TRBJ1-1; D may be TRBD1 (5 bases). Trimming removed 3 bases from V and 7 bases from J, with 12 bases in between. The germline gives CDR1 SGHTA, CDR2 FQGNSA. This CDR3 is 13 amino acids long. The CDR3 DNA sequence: TGTGCCAGCAGCTTGGGGACTGGGAATGAAGCTTTCTTT. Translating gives CASSLGTGNEAFF.

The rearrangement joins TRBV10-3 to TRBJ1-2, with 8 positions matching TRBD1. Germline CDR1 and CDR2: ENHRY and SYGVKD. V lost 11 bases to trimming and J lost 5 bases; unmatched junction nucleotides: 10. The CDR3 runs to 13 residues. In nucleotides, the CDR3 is TGTGCCGTTACGGACAGGGTAGAGTATGGCTACACCTTC. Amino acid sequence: CAVTDRVEYGYTF.

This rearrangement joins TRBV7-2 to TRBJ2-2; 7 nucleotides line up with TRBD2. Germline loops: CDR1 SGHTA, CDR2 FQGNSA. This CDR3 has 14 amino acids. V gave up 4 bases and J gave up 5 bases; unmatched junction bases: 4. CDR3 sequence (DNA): TGTGCCAGCAGCTACTGGGGAGGGACCGGGGAGCTGTTTTTT. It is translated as CASSYWGGTGELFF.